This paragraph covers one TCR beta chain sequence. Antigen: not known. The junction differs from germline at one of its ends, possibly a read error. Unsorted whole blood served as the source of blood RNA, and germline DNA was extracted as well. This entry is derived from a study of tumor-infiltrating lymphocytes in primary liver carcinoma. Looking at the study overall: Read depth, roughly 3.5 to 7.5 million productive TCRbeta reads, did not differ significantly between tissues.

Researchers generated TCR beta cDNA from about 500 ng of total RNA, relying on a constant-region primer. Slightly modified ARM-PCR with three nested multiplex PCR rounds yielded TCR beta libraries. Amplification in the first two PCR rounds was performed using TRBV1-TRBV30 forward primers and a C-beta reverse primer for 10 cycles each. In TCRdb, the multiplex PCR reads were re-called with MiXCR into one record per CDR3 protein. The sample yields hundreds of thousands of distinct CDR3 sequences, 58% seen once. General observations from the study: Against blood, tumors held a significantly higher top-250-clone fraction (p = 0.039). Since sampling was bulk and unsorted, CD4+ and CD8+ repertoires were not compared.

The length of the CDR3 is 11 residues. Germline assignment: CDR1 MNHNS and CDR2 SASEGT. This chain connects TRBV6-1 to TRBJ2-3; no clear D. This TCR came from a woman in her thirties with primary liver carcinoma and hepatitis B virus infection. The sequenced sample was peripheral blood. CDR3 in amino acids: CTSNAPDTQYF. The CDR3 region has the DNA TGTACCAGCAATGCCCCTGATACGCAGTATTTT.